These T cell receptor beta chains were read from a single sample in a study of T cell changes during pregnancy in multiple sclerosis. Sequenced by immunoSEQ multiplex PCR; TCRdb stores in-frame clones only, minus some. The table has approximately 80,000 clones, approximately 94% seen once. Sequenced material: peripheral blood, taken in the third trimester of pregnancy. The receptor source for this set is a female donor with multiple sclerosis, enrolled in a pregnancy study. Each CDR3 is given with its conserved first and last residue. A D gene is named only where the DNA matches it firmly. Size is omitted from some rows. Given values are once, few, many or a class for expanded clones.

abundance: .
v_gene: TRBV2
d_gene: .
j_gene: TRBJ2-1
CDR3nt: TGTGCCAGCAGTGACGTGGCTAGCGCCCACAATGAGCAGTTCTTC
CDR3aa: CASSDVASAHNEQFF

abundance: .
v_gene: TRBV9
d_gene: TRBD1
j_gene: TRBJ1-6
CDR3nt: TGTGCCAGCAGCGCCTGGGACAGTCTCTATAATTCACCCCTCCACTTT
CDR3aa: CASSAWDSLYNSPLHF

abundance: .
v_gene: TRBV27
d_gene: .
j_gene: TRBJ1-2
CDR3nt: TGTGCCAGCAGTTTCCGGGGAACTGATGGCTACACCTTC
CDR3aa: CASSFRGTDGYTF

abundance: once
v_gene: TRBV4-2
d_gene: TRBD2
j_gene: TRBJ2-5
CDR3nt: TGTGCCAGCAGCCAAGATCTCCTAGCGGGGGGGCAAGAGACCCAGTACTTC
CDR3aa: CASSQDLLAGGQETQYF

abundance: .
v_gene: TRBV2
d_gene: TRBD2
j_gene: TRBJ2-1
CDR3nt: TGTGCCAGGGAGGCCGGGACTAGCAATGAGCAGTTCTTC
CDR3aa: CAREAGTSNEQFF

abundance: .
v_gene: TRBV19
d_gene: .
j_gene: TRBJ1-1
CDR3nt: TGTGCCAGTAGTAAGGGCGGGGCCTTCCTAGCCCAGAACACTGAAGCTTTCTTT
CDR3aa: CASSKGGAFLAQNTEAFF

abundance: .
v_gene: TRBV5-1
d_gene: TRBD2
j_gene: TRBJ2-3
CDR3nt: TGCGCCAGCAGCTCGATGGGACTAGCGGGGCTCAAAATGAGCACAGATACGCAGTATTTT
CDR3aa: CASSSMGLAGLKMSTDTQYF

abundance: .
v_gene: TRBV5-1
d_gene: TRBD2
j_gene: TRBJ2-4
CDR3nt: TGCGCCAGCAGCCCTGGACTAGCGGGGTTAGGCGCCAAAAACATTCAGTACTTC
CDR3aa: CASSPGLAGLGAKNIQYF

abundance: .
v_gene: TRBV6-5
d_gene: .
j_gene: TRBJ2-2
CDR3nt: TGTGCCAGCAGCGTCCAGCGGGGACACGGGGAGCTGTTTTTT
CDR3aa: CASSVQRGHGELFF

abundance: .
v_gene: TRBV19
d_gene: TRBD1
j_gene: TRBJ2-2
CDR3nt: TGTGCCAGTAGTATAGTGACAGGACAGGGTGGAGGGGAGCTGTTTTTT
CDR3aa: CASSIVTGQGGGELFF

abundance: .
v_gene: TRBV9
d_gene: TRBD2
j_gene: TRBJ2-3
CDR3nt: TGTGCCAGCACCCCGGGTTGGGTCGGGAGGAATCTAGATACGCAGTATTTT
CDR3aa: CASTPGWVGRNLDTQYF

abundance: .
v_gene: TRBV18
d_gene: TRBD1
j_gene: TRBJ2-7
CDR3nt: TGTGCCAGCTCACCACCGGGACAGGGGCCTTACGAGCAGTACTTC
CDR3aa: CASSPPGQGPYEQYF

abundance: .
v_gene: TRBV18
d_gene: .
j_gene: TRBJ1-5
CDR3nt: TGTGCCAGCTCACCACGGTCTCCAGAAACAGGATCGCCCCAGCATTTT
CDR3aa: CASSPRSPETGSPQHF